Sequencing of this TCR beta chain was carried out in a study of radiotherapy plus CTLA-4 blockade in lung cancer. Study details: Disease control was present in 30% to 40% of patients, and objective responses in less than 20%.

The assay was immunoSEQ multiplex PCR, and TCRdb's table has in-frame clones only and misses some. Of 45,000 to 55,000 clones in the sample, around 86% were seen once. V was clipped by 4 bases and J by 6 bases; unmatched bases: 2. The germline CDR1 and CDR2 sequences are MGHRA and YSYEKL. The CDR3 sequence is 13 residues long. Note on this clone: The antigen remains undetermined.

Whole-study results and caveats: Blood saw expansion of tumor-derived TCR clones after radiotherapy plus ipilimumab.

The chain combines TRBV4-1 with TRBJ2-1; 8 positions match TRBD1. Sequenced material: peripheral blood, taken from a patient treated with radiotherapy plus ipilimumab. The receptor was isolated from a human donor with non-small cell lung cancer who had stable disease on radiotherapy plus ipilimumab. CDR3: CASSLGQGNEQFF. CDR3 in DNA: TGCGCCAGCAGCCTCGGACAGGGCAATGAGCAGTTCTTC.